This T cell receptor beta chain was found in a study of blood T cell repertoires in COVID-19 (dated by TCRdb to the early 2020s). With regard to the full study: Samples from collaborators originated in the United States, Italy and Spain and spanned both the acute and convalescent phases of COVID-19. Deeply sampled blood TCRbeta repertoires from subjects exposed to, actively infected with, or recovered from COVID-19 were included in the dataset. The prospective study material was composed of cDNA or gDNA derived from T cells, B-cell-depleted T cells, or PBMCs. Sample metadata almost always included a de-identified subject ID, COVID-19 status, age in years and sex. A freely available public database, intended as a resource for researchers studying the immune response to SARS-CoV-2, is where the repertoires were released. Samples were obtained from the ongoing ImmuneRACE study (first 160 participants) and from about 1,300 subjects provided by 6 global collaborators. HLA class I and class II types, where available, came from metadata supplied by the sample provider rather than from assay-based typing. On the study overall, not on this receptor specifically: The amount of clinical and demographic metadata varied by source and participant and was provided uncurated.

TCRbeta CDR3 regions were amplified from genomic DNA by means of the immunoSEQ Assay, a bias-controlled multiplex PCR. In the source study's methods: The number of nucleated cells in each sample was estimated by amplification of reference gene primers within the assay. Sequence reads were collapsed and filtered to measure the absolute abundance of every unique TCRbeta CDR3 rearrangement. For each sample, productive Simpson clonality was calculated as the square root of Simpson's diversity index over productive rearrangements. TCRdb retrieved this table from immuneACCESS and kept in-frame rearrangements only. Not all clones are present; in checked studies, unresolved V genes account for under half, and no reason is known for the remainder. That table is the source of V, J and clone size, and D and trimming were worked out from the DNA. The table for this sample lists approximately 300,000 clones; approximately 89% of them were counted only once. The top ten constitute under 3% of the sample.

As regards this clone: This receptor's antigen is unknown. The input lacks base qualities; no much larger clone sits a single base away.

CDR1 and CDR2 were assigned from the germline V gene as SQVTM and ANQGSEA. Trimming leaves V shorter by 5 bases and J shorter by 0 bases, with the junction holding 3 bases beyond the gene matches. Counted from cysteine to phenylalanine, this CDR3 has 14 amino acids. Just CDR3 DNA is preserved here, 42 bases in frame from base 1. Participants in the prospective study were enrolled through a virtual design, were aged roughly 18 to 90 years, and lived in 24 United States geographic areas. In the prospective study, participants were assigned to cohorts based on the clinical history participants reported in a screening survey and a study questionnaire. For ImmuneRACE Cohort 3, a participant was defined as recovered based on two consecutive negative NP/OP PCR tests, clearance by a healthcare professional, or resolution of symptoms. In the prospective study, whole blood, serum and a nasopharyngeal or oropharyngeal swab were collected from each participant by mobile phlebotomists. Additional blood draws and questionnaires over an approximately two-month period could optionally be provided by prospective study participants. Prospective study blood samples were shipped either frozen or at room temperature before DNA extraction.

The receptor was isolated from a woman aged 18-35 years who had recovered from COVID-19. The chain links TRBV29-1 with TRBJ2-1; TRBD2 aligns with 8 central bases. The source material was PBMCs or T cells enriched from blood (not recorded which). This receptor carries the CDR3 CSVPTSGSYNEQFF. The DNA reads TGCAGCGTTCCCACTAGCGGCTCCTACAATGAGCAGTTCTTC.